A single sample is the source of the 3 T cell receptor beta chains below, sequenced in a study of T-cell memory formation after mild COVID-19. In TCRdb, the 5' RACE reads were re-called with MiXCR into one record per CDR3 protein. The sample has about 560,000 distinct CDR3 sequences, 15% to 20% seen once. The sequencing input was PBMCs or a T cell subset sorted from them (not recorded which). These receptors came from an adult woman who had mild COVID-19 (a few samples of this study predate the infection). Cell type and time point are not known.

This chain uses TRBV5-1 with TRBJ2-7, with D perhaps TRBD1 or TRBD2 (6 bases each). V was trimmed by 4 bases and J by 6 bases, leaving 17 bases between them. Germline lookup yields CDR1 SGHRS and CDR2 YFSETQ. This CDR3 comprises 14 residues. CDR3 sequence: CASSGRYREAEQYF. Here the CDR3 DNA reads TGCGCCAGCAGCGGCCGGTACAGGGAGGCCGAGCAGTACTTC.

The CDR3 sequence is CASSRPLGTSGGITDTQYF. The DNA of the CDR3 is TGTGCCAGCAGCCGACCCCTTGGGACTAGCGGGGGGATCACAGATACGCAGTATTTT. The chain carries TRBV3-1 and TRBJ2-3; 15 nucleotides line up with TRBD2. The CDR3 runs 19 residues. CDR1 and CDR2 (germline): LGHDT, YNNKEL (reference sequence). V shed 4 bases, J shed 2 bases, and the junction held 10 bases outside the gene matches.

The table lists this clonotype with a few counts. V usage is TRBV30 and J usage is TRBJ1-2; 9 bases align to TRBD1. V was pared by 1 base and J by 5 bases, with 5 bases of the junction left unmatched. The CDR3 covers 14 residues. Germline CDR1 and CDR2: GTSNPN and SVGIG (reference sequence). The CDR3 protein is CAWSGPTGGYGYTF. The CDR3 nucleotides read TGTGCCTGGAGTGGACCGACAGGGGGTTATGGCTACACCTTC.